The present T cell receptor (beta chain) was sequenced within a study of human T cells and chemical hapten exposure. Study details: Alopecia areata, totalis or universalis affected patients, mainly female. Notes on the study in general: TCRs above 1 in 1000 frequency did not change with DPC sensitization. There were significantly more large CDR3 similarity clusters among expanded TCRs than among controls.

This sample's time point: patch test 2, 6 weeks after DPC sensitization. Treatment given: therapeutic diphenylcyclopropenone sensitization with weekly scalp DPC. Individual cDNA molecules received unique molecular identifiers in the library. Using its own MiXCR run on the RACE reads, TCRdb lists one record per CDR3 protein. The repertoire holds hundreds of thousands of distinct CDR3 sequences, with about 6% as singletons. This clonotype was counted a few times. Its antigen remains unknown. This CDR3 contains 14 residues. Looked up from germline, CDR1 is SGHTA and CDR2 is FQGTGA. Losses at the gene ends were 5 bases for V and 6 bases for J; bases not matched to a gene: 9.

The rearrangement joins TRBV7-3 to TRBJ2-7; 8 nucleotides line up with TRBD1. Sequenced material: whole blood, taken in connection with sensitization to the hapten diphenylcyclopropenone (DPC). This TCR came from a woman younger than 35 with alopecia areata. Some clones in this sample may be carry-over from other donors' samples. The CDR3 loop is CASSLHQGAGEQYF. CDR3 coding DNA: TGTGCCAGCAGCCTTCACCAGGGGGCGGGCGAGCAGTACTTC.